This T cell receptor beta chain was sequenced during a study of T cell repertoires in cytomegalovirus infection. Across the study: TCR beta signatures that were public indicated CMV infection and matching HLA type. Study-wide results and limits: The response measured ex vivo was dominated by TCR beta clonotypes (HLA-C-restricted and CMV-specific). The cumulative frequency of public TCR beta families identified carriers of CMV plus the relevant HLA.

From the reads, TCRdb called clonotypes with MiXCR, one entry per CDR3 protein. The table shows 200,000 to 300,000 distinct CDR3 sequences, with around 8.7% occurring only once. The germline V gene encodes CDR1 LNHDA and CDR2 SQIVND (reference sequence). Trimming removed 10 bases from V and 7 bases from J; junction bases left unmatched: 16. This CDR3 contains 15 residues. With respect to this clonotype: Antigen: not known.

Sample: PBMCs. The rearrangement joins TRBV19 to TRBJ1-1; 9 bases fit TRBD1. The TCR comes from a human donor in good health (CMV status not recorded). Some clones in this sample may be carry-over from other donors' samples. The CDR3 coding sequence is TGTGCCACCAGAACCTTACAGGGGGCGCCGATTGAAGCTTTCTTT. This translates into CATRTLQGAPIEAFF.